The rows below give T cell receptor beta chains drawn from one sample of a study of early T cells in non-severe SARS-CoV-2 infection. TCRdb passed the 5' RACE reads through MiXCR, listing each CDR3 protein once. The sample contains about 100,000 distinct CDR3 sequences, roughly 13% of which appear only once. Sequenced: whole blood. These receptors came from an adult who was a healthcare worker with PCR-confirmed SARS-CoV-2 infection or an uninfected control (not recorded which). Each CDR3 is given with its conserved first and last residue. A D gene is named only where the DNA matches it firmly. Clone size is not always given. Where it is, it says once, few, many or a class for expanded clones.

j_call | d_call | clone_size | v_call | cdr3_aa | cdr3_nt
TRBJ1-5 | NA | many | TRBV6-1 | CASIRDPVLDQPQHF | TGTGCCAGCATTCGGGACCCCGTTTTGGATCAGCCCCAGCATTTT
TRBJ2-5 | NA | few | TRBV5-4 | CASRPGREETQYF | TGTGCCAGCAGGCCAGGACGGGAGGAGACCCAGTACTTC
TRBJ1-1 | NA | few | TRBV12-2 | CASRLLWGPNTEAFF | TGTGCAAGTCGCTTACTATGGGGGCCTAACACTGAAGCTTTCTTT
TRBJ1-1 | NA | many | TRBV4-1 | CASSHVGVGATEAFF | TGCGCCAGCAGCCACGTGGGGGTAGGCGCCACTGAAGCTTTCTTT
TRBJ1-2 | TRBD1 | NA | TRBV28 | CATTGFYGYTF | TGTGCCACGACAGGGTTTTATGGCTACACCTTC
TRBJ2-5 | NA | many | TRBV7-8 | CASSLRGEETQYF | TGTGCCAGCAGCTTACGCGGAGAAGAGACCCAGTACTTC
TRBJ2-7 | NA | NA | TRBV19 | CASSILPGASYEQYF | TGTGCCAGTAGTATACTTCCAGGGGCCTCCTACGAGCAGTACTTC
TRBJ2-6 | TRBD2 | few | TRBV6-6 | CASSFPGGRGANVLTF | TGTGCCAGCAGTTTCCCGGGGGGGCGTGGGGCCAACGTCCTGACTTTC
TRBJ2-5 | TRBD2 | NA | TRBV3-1 | CASSQEGLAGGQETQYF | TGTGCCAGCAGCCAAGAGGGGCTAGCGGGGGGACAAGAGACCCAGTACTTC
TRBJ2-3 | NA | many | TRBV7-6 | CASSLGTPRGTQYF | TGTGCCAGCAGCTTAGGGACTCCCCGCGGTACGCAGTATTTT
TRBJ2-3 | TRBD2 | NA | TRBV27 | CASSLWRGGDTQYF | TGTGCCAGCAGTTTATGGCGCGGGGGAGATACGCAGTATTTT
TRBJ2-1 | NA | few | TRBV4-1 | CASSQDWTPSSYNEQFF | TGCGCCAGCAGCCAAGATTGGACTCCAAGCTCCTACAATGAGCAGTTCTTC
TRBJ2-1 | NA | few | TRBV28 | CASSLFGLEQFF | TGTGCCAGCAGTTTATTCGGACTCGAGCAGTTCTTC
TRBJ1-3 | NA | NA | TRBV18 | CASSPSREVPGYF | TGTGCCAGCTCACCAAGCCGAGAAGTTCCTGGGTATTTT
TRBJ2-5 | TRBD1 | NA | TRBV20-1 | CSARDPGQLQETQYF | TGCAGTGCTAGAGACCCGGGACAGCTCCAAGAGACCCAGTACTTC
TRBJ2-5 | NA | NA | TRBV7-9 | CASSLFGQPDETQYF | TGTGCCAGCAGCTTGTTCGGGCAGCCCGACGAGACCCAGTACTTC
TRBJ2-7 | TRBD1 | NA | TRBV7-9 | CASSFNPGQGGTLYEQYF | TGTGCCAGCAGCTTTAATCCGGGACAGGGCGGAACCCTCTACGAGCAGTACTTC
TRBJ2-1 | TRBD1 | NA | TRBV18 | CASSPLDRGHNEQFF | TGTGCCAGCTCACCCCTGGACAGGGGTCATAATGAGCAGTTCTTC
TRBJ2-2 | TRBD2 | NA | TRBV28 | CASTRGLAGNGELFF | TGTGCCAGCACCCGGGGGCTAGCGGGGAACGGGGAGCTGTTTTTT
TRBJ1-2 | NA | many | TRBV5-1 | CASSSNRDGYTF | TGCGCCAGCAGCTCCAACAGGGATGGCTACACCTTC
TRBJ2-7 | NA | many | TRBV6-2/TRBV6-3 | CASSFRDPAYEQYF | TGTGCCAGCAGTTTCCGGGACCCCGCCTACGAGCAGTACTTC
TRBJ2-3 | NA | NA | TRBV29-1 | CSAKPQGRQPGDTQYF | TGCAGCGCAAAACCTCAGGGTAGGCAGCCAGGAGATACGCAGTATTTT
TRBJ1-2 | TRBD1 | NA | TRBV12-3/TRBV12-4 | CASSHRGLGYTF | TGTGCCAGCAGTCACAGGGGGCTTGGCTACACCTTC
TRBJ2-1 | TRBD2 | many | TRBV11-3 | CASSFSAGGPYNEQFF | TGTGCCAGCAGCTTTTCAGCGGGGGGCCCCTACAATGAGCAGTTCTTC
TRBJ1-1 | NA | NA | TRBV5-1 | CASSAAAGRDTEAFF | TGCGCCAGCAGCGCCGCCGCAGGGCGCGACACTGAAGCTTTCTTT
TRBJ2-2 | TRBD2 | NA | TRBV27 | CASSFYRGGYTGELFF | TGTGCCAGCAGTTTTTACCGGGGGGGCTACACCGGGGAGCTGTTTTTT
TRBJ2-5 | TRBD1 | NA | TRBV12-3/TRBV12-4 | CASSPGTGGRETQYF | TGTGCCAGCAGCCCCGGGACAGGGGGTCGAGAGACCCAGTACTTC
TRBJ1-3 | TRBD1 | many | TRBV28 | CASGDRGLTSSGNTIYF | TGTGCCAGCGGTGACAGGGGGCTAACGAGCTCTGGAAACACCATATATTTT
TRBJ1-5 | NA | many | TRBV7-2 | CASSLGAQNQPQHF | TGTGCCAGCAGCTTAGGGGCCCAGAATCAGCCCCAGCATTTT
TRBJ2-5 | NA | NA | TRBV5-1 | CASSFEGSTSRETQYF | TGCGCCAGCAGCTTTGAGGGATCGACTAGTCGAGAGACCCAGTACTTC
TRBJ2-2 | NA | many | TRBV5-1 | CASRPERQLTGELFF | TGCGCCAGCAGACCGGAGCGGCAGCTCACCGGGGAGCTGTTTTTT
TRBJ1-6 | NA | many | TRBV20-1 | CSARYSGSSPLHF | TGCAGTGCTAGATACAGCGGAAGTTCACCCCTCCACTTT
TRBJ2-3 | TRBD1 | few | TRBV25-1 | CASSEPPGQLSTDTQYF | TGTGCCAGCAGTGAACCACCGGGACAGCTTAGCACAGATACGCAGTATTTT
TRBJ2-3 | TRBD2 | many | TRBV11-2 | CASSFYAGGERTDTQYF | TGTGCCAGCAGCTTTTATGCGGGGGGCGAGAGAACAGATACGCAGTATTTT
TRBJ2-1 | TRBD1 | NA | TRBV5-5 | CASSLEGGPYSYNEQFF | TGTGCCAGCAGTCTCGAAGGGGGCCCGTACTCCTACAATGAGCAGTTCTTC
TRBJ2-1 | NA | many | TRBV18 | CASARGSNNEQFF | TGTGCCAGCGCTAGAGGGTCAAACAATGAGCAGTTCTTC
TRBJ2-7 | NA | NA | TRBV7-6 | CASSLEPDYEQYF | TGTGCCAGCAGCTTAGAACCGGACTACGAGCAGTACTTC
TRBJ1-1 | TRBD1 | few | TRBV2 | CASSMDRGRNTEAFF | TGTGCCAGCAGTATGGACAGGGGGCGAAACACTGAAGCTTTCTTT
TRBJ2-1 | TRBD2 | many | TRBV19 | CASSIQGGVAGNEQFF | TGTGCCAGTAGTATACAGGGAGGGGTAGCGGGCAATGAGCAGTTCTTC
TRBJ2-5 | NA | many | TRBV7-2 | CASSFPGETQYF | TGTGCCAGCAGCTTCCCGGGGGAGACCCAGTACTTC